These 32 T cell receptor beta chains originate from one sample sequenced in a study of CD8+CD57+ T cells in acquired aplastic anemia. The study profiled TCR beta VDJ and CDR3 using genomic DNA as template. TCRdb passed the reads through MiXCR, listing each CDR3 protein once. The sample holds fewer than 200,000 distinct CDR3 sequences; 55% to 70% are singletons and the top ten take around 45%. The sample taken for sequencing was sorted CD4+, CD8+, or CD8+CD57+ T cells (not recorded which) from PBMCs. The receptors were sampled from a human donor in good health.

The genes are TRBV7-8 and TRBJ2-7; no reliable D call. Germline CDR1 and CDR2: SGHVS and FQNEAQ. The CDR3 is 14 residues long. Trimming pared 6 bases from V and 4 bases from J, leaving 16 bases between. This CDR3 is CASSSLVEMYEQYF. CDR3 in DNA: TGTGCCAGCAGTTCCCTGGTGGAAATGTACGAGCAGTACTTC.

This sequence joins TRBV7-8 and TRBJ1-5; no clear D. With 1 base removed from V and 0 bases from J, the gap between germline ends came to 4 bases. The CDR3 contains 14 residues. Looked up from germline, CDR1 is SGHVS and CDR2 is FQNEAQ. The CDR3 sequence: CASSLGYSNQPQHF. The DNA of the CDR3 is TGTGCCAGCAGCTTAGGGTATAGCAATCAGCCCCAGCATTTT.

The rearrangement uses TRBV20-1 and TRBJ2-1, with TRBD2 identical over 9 bases. Germline V gene sequence: CDR1 DFQATT, CDR2 SNEGSKA (reference sequence). Trimming cost V 7 bases and J 3 bases; bases outside gene matches: 7. This CDR3 is built from 14 residues. The CDR3 bases are TGCAGTGTCCGAAGTAGCGGGAGCTACAATGAGCAGTTCTTC. Its translation: CSVRSSGSYNEQFF.

The chain links TRBV3-1 to TRBJ2-1; D may be TRBD2 (6 bases). The CDR3 is 16 amino acids. CDR1 and CDR2 from the germline V gene are LGHDT and YNNKEL (reference sequence). V was trimmed by 0 bases and J by 5 bases, leaving 14 bases between them. CDR3 amino acids: CASSQDSRDFNNEQFF. As DNA, the CDR3 is TGTGCCAGCAGCCAAGATTCGAGGGACTTCAACAATGAGCAGTTCTTC.

The chain recombines TRBV19 with TRBJ2-7; a weak D match, TRBD2 (6 bases). Trimming removed 0 bases at V and 6 bases at J, with 6 bases between. The germline V gene encodes CDR1 LNHDA and CDR2 SQIVND (reference sequence). The CDR3 length is 12 residues. CDR3 sequence reads: CASSIDGGEQYF. CDR3 nucleotide sequence: TGTGCCAGTAGTATAGACGGGGGCGAGCAGTACTTC.

This chain links TRBV7-6 with TRBJ2-7; D unresolved. Trimming cost V 5 bases and J 3 bases, with 11 bases left between them. The CDR3 length is 13 residues. The V gene's germline CDR1 is SGHVS and CDR2 FNYEAQ. The CDR3 spells CASSQVLYYEQYF. In DNA form, the CDR3 reads TGTGCCAGCAGCCAAGTCCTCTACTACGAGCAGTACTTC.

The chain is built from TRBV20-1 and TRBJ2-5, with 7 bases aligning to TRBD1. CDR1 and CDR2 from the germline V gene are DFQATT and SNEGSKA (reference sequence). Trimming at V came to 5 bases and at J to 4 bases, leaving 7 bases not matched to a gene. The CDR3 sequence is 13 residues long. This CDR3 reads CSADLNRGETQYF. CDR3 nucleotides: TGCAGTGCTGATCTGAACAGGGGAGAGACCCAGTACTTC.

The chain recombines TRBV7-8 with TRBJ2-1; tentatively, D is TRBD1 or TRBD2 (5 bases each). The V gene's germline CDR1 is SGHVS and CDR2 FQNEAQ. The CDR3 has 15 amino acids. Trimming removed 1 base at V and 1 base at J, with 8 bases between. The CDR3 DNA follows: TGTGCCAGCAGCTTAGACGGGACGTCCTACAATGAGCAGTTCTTC. Translating gives CASSLDGTSYNEQFF. Full variable domain (outside the CDR3, taken from reference TRBV7-8 and TRBJ2-1): GAGVSQSPRYKVAKRGQDVALRCDPISGHVSLFWYQQALGQGPEFLTYFQNEAQLDKSGLPSDRFFAERPEGSVSTLKIQRTQQEDSAVYLCASSLDGTSYNEQFFGPGTRLTVL.

The chain links TRBV6-4 to TRBJ1-3, with D hard to call. Germline lookup yields CDR1 MRHNA and CDR2 SNTAGT. Trimming took 8 bases from V and 2 from J, leaving 4 bases between them. The CDR3 is 11 amino acids. CDR3 in amino acids: CASPPGNTIYF. The CDR3, as DNA: TGTGCCAGCCCCCCTGGAAACACCATATATTTT.

V is TRBV7-8 and J is TRBJ2-5, with TRBD2 matching 12 bases. The trim removed 3 bases at V and 5 bases at J, leaving 4 bases unmatched. The CDR3 contains 15 residues. Germline loops: CDR1 SGHVS, CDR2 FQNEAQ. CDR3 in amino acids: CASSFHGLAGETQYF. The DNA for the CDR3 is TGTGCCAGCAGCTTCCACGGACTAGCGGGGGAGACCCAGTACTTC.

The CDR3 nucleotides read TGTGCCAGCAGTGGATACAGGGGGCAGGACACTGAAGCTTTCTTT. Residues: CASSGYRGQDTEAFF. This chain connects TRBV25-1 to TRBJ1-1, with 9 bases aligning to TRBD1. After removal of 4 bases from V and 3 bases from J, the junction contained 6 bases not matched to a gene. The CDR3 runs to 15 residues. Per germline, CDR1 MGHDK and CDR2 SYGVNS.

This clonotype was detected once. V gene TRBV5-4 combines with J gene TRBJ2-5; the D gene is possibly TRBD2 (5 bases). Trimming took off 1 base at V and 6 bases at J, with 13 bases between the two ends. CDR3 size: 14 residues. Germline values: CDR1 SGHNT, CDR2 YYREEE (reference sequence). CDR3 region: CASSLYGEQKTQYF. The CDR3 DNA is TGTGCCAGCAGCTTGTACGGGGAACAGAAGACCCAGTACTTC.

This clonotype occurred once. CDR3 coding DNA: TGTGCCAGTAGTATAGTGAAGACAGGAGGAGAGACCCAGTACTTC. Protein sequence: CASSIVKTGGETQYF. The V call is TRBV19, the J call TRBJ2-5; a weak D match, TRBD1 (6 bases). Trimming cost V 1 base and J 4 bases, with 13 bases left between them. Germline V CDR1 and CDR2: LNHDA, SQIVND (reference sequence). The CDR3 is 15 residues long.

The chain couples TRBV7-9 to TRBJ1-2; D ambiguous. Germline lookup yields CDR1 SEHNR and CDR2 FQNEAQ (reference sequence). The CDR3 length is 13 residues. V dropped 1 base and J dropped 4 bases, with 7 bases sitting between them. CDR3 sequence: CASSLGQTYGYTF. The CDR3 bases are TGTGCCAGCAGCTTAGGCCAGACCTATGGCTACACCTTC.

Comment on this clonotype: The junction shows a germline mismatch at one end, possibly a read error. V usage is TRBV20-1 and J usage is TRBJ1-2; D unclear. Per germline, CDR1 DFQATT and CDR2 SNEGSKA (reference sequence). The CDR3 is 12 residues long. The CDR3 loop reads CSTRGTNYGYTF. In DNA form, the CDR3 reads TGCAGTACTAGAGGTACTAACTATGGCTACACCTTC.

The CDR3 spells CASSFERSSYEQYF. In DNA, the CDR3 is TGTGCCAGCAGCTTCGAGCGGAGCTCCTACGAGCAGTACTTC. The rearrangement links TRBV7-8 to TRBJ2-7, with D tentatively TRBD2 (5 bases). Trimming shortened V by 3 bases and J by 0 bases, and 9 bases separated the two germline ends. The CDR3 sequence is 14 residues long. The germline CDR1 and CDR2 sequences are SGHVS and FQNEAQ.

V gene TRBV7-2 combines with J gene TRBJ2-3, with D perhaps TRBD2 (6 bases). V gave up 6 bases and J gave up 3 bases, with 13 bases separating them. Germline CDR1 reads SGHTA; CDR2 reads FQGNSA. The CDR3 covers 14 residues. CDR3 DNA: TGTGCCAGCAGTTTAAGTCGGGGGACAGATACGCAGTATTTT. Translating it yields CASSLSRGTDTQYF. Full variable domain (remainder filled in from reference TRBV7-2 and TRBJ2-3): GAGVSQSPSNKVTEKGKDVELRCDPISGHTALYWYRQSLGQGLEFLIYFQGNSAPDKSGLPSDRFSAERTGGSVSTLTIQRTQQEDSAVYLCASSLSRGTDTQYFGPGTRLTVL.

J is TRBJ1-1 and V is TRBV29-1; D uncertain. V lost 6 bases and J 3 bases, leaving 20 bases between the germline ends. CDR3 length: 15 residues. Germline assignment: CDR1 SQVTM and CDR2 ANQGSEA. This CDR3 reads CSVLGRASTDTEAFF. CDR3 bases: TGCAGCGTCCTGGGAAGGGCTTCAACCGACACTGAAGCTTTCTTT.

This clonotype was counted only a few times. The V gene is TRBV10-3, the J gene TRBJ1-5, with D perhaps matching TRBD1 (5 bases). CDR1 is ENHRY and CDR2 is SYGVKD in the germline V gene. The germline V and J ends were trimmed by 2 bases and 6 bases, with 8 bases remaining between them. The CDR3 is 13 residues long. The CDR3 DNA sequence: TGTGCCATCAGTGAGGCAGGGAGTCAGCCCCAGCATTTT. Amino acid sequence: CAISEAGSQPQHF.

The rearrangement links TRBV7-4 to TRBJ2-1; TRBD1 is a possible D gene (7 bases). The V gene's germline CDR1 is SGHVT and CDR2 SQSDAQ. Between the trimmed V and J ends, which lost 0 bases and 9 bases, there was a span of 12 bases. The CDR3 has 14 amino acids. CDR3 sequence: CASSLARQGGEQFF. CDR3 nucleotide sequence: TGTGCCAGCAGCTTAGCGCGGCAGGGGGGTGAGCAGTTCTTC.

The genes are TRBV7-8 and TRBJ1-1, with 7 bases identical to TRBD1. V lost 5 bases and J lost 1; bases outside the gene matches: 4. The length of the CDR3 is 14 residues. The germline V gene has CDR1 SGHVS and CDR2 FQNEAQ. The DNA for the CDR3 is TGTGCCAGCAGCGCCGGGACAGCGAACACTGAAGCTTTCTTT. This gives the protein CASSAGTANTEAFF.

As to this clonotype: A read error may account for a junction end that differs from germline. The V and J genes are TRBV20-1 and TRBJ1-6; possible D gene TRBD1, 6 bases. The germline gives CDR1 DFQATT, CDR2 SNEGSKA (reference sequence). The CDR3 extends over 15 amino acids. In DNA, the CDR3 is TGCAGTGCTAGAAAAAGACAGGTGTATAATTCGCCCCTCCACTTT. Translation: CSARKRQVYNSPLHF.

J is TRBJ1-2 and V is TRBV7-2; D might be TRBD1 (5 bases). The length of the CDR3 is 18 residues. Trimming took 4 bases from V and 2 from J, leaving 23 bases between them. The germline V gene encodes CDR1 SGHTA and CDR2 FQGNSA. The CDR3 loop reads CASSSSVSLGAWNYGYTF. CDR3 DNA sequence: TGTGCCAGCAGCTCCTCAGTCTCCTTAGGGGCCTGGAACTATGGCTACACCTTC.

The chain uses TRBV2 and TRBJ1-3; weak D call: TRBD1 (6 bases). Germline CDR1 reads SNHLY; CDR2 reads FYNNEI. The V gene lost 7 bases and the J gene lost 0 bases, with 16 bases spanning the gap. CDR3 length: 16 residues. The CDR3 spells CASIRGTRSSGNTIYF. For the CDR3, the DNA is TGTGCCAGCATCCGTGGGACACGAAGCTCTGGAAACACCATATATTTT.

This clonotype was seen at least ten times. This chain uses TRBV7-2 with TRBJ2-7; D is unclear. The CDR3 extends over 14 amino acids. In germline, CDR1 is SGHTA, CDR2 FQGNSA. V was trimmed by 1 base and J by 3 bases, leaving 10 bases between them. The CDR3 coding sequence is TGTGCCAGCAGCTTAGAGGGCGGTGACTACGAGCAGTACTTC. It specifies CASSLEGGDYEQYF.

This chain joins TRBV7-9 and TRBJ2-2; TRBD2 might be the D (6 bases). Germline CDR1 is SEHNR and CDR2 is FQNEAQ (reference sequence). CDR3 size: 16 residues. Trimming cost V 0 bases and J 3 bases, with 11 bases left between them. The CDR3 DNA reads TGTGCCAGCAGCTTAGCAGGTAGCGGCTACACCGGGGAGCTGTTTTTT. Translating gives CASSLAGSGYTGELFF.

This clonotype was counted many times. The chain has TRBV30 and TRBJ1-6; no firm D call. Germline CDR1 is GTSNPN and CDR2 is SVGIG (reference sequence). Trimming removed 2 bases at V and 4 bases at J, with 12 bases between. This CDR3 has 15 residues. The CDR3 spells CAWSHGTAYNSPLHF. DNA of the CDR3: TGTGCCTGGAGTCACGGAACTGCTTATAATTCACCCCTCCACTTT.

The chain has TRBV11-2 and TRBJ2-1, with D possibly matching TRBD1 (6 bases). CDR3 length: 14 residues. The V end lost 5 bases, the J end lost 1 base, and 9 bases lay between the germline ends. Per the germline V gene, CDR1 is SGHAT and CDR2 is FQNNGV. CDR3 protein: CASSIGTSYNEQFF. CDR3 coding DNA: TGTGCCAGCAGCATAGGGACATCCTACAATGAGCAGTTCTTC.

The chain combines TRBV15 with TRBJ1-2; D ambiguous. The CDR3 runs to 13 residues. Trimming removed 0 bases from V and 5 bases from J, with 7 bases in between. Looked up from germline, CDR1 is LNHNV and CDR2 is YYDKDF (reference sequence). CDR3: CATSRDSQYGYTF. The CDR3 nucleotides read TGTGCCACCAGCAGAGATTCACAGTATGGCTACACCTTC.

The chain couples TRBV7-2 to TRBJ2-5; D is undetermined. The DNA end is more similar to TRBJ2-7, so the J call may be wrong. This CDR3 comprises 13 residues. From germline, CDR1 is SGHTA and CDR2 FQGNSA. CDR3 bases: TGTGCCAGCAGCTTAGTCCAGGCTTACGAGCAGTACTTC. It translates to CASSLVQAYEQYF.

The V gene is TRBV20-1, the J gene TRBJ2-7; no firm D call. The CDR3 covers 13 residues. Per the germline V gene, CDR1 is DFQATT and CDR2 is SNEGSKA (reference sequence). Trimming stripped 5 bases from V and 0 bases from J, with 11 bases between. The CDR3 loop is CSARQNPSYEQYF. CDR3 nucleotides: TGCAGTGCTCGTCAGAATCCCTCCTACGAGCAGTACTTC.

As concerns this clonotype: A read error is likely, as this CDR3 ends without the conserved phenylalanine or tryptophan. The gene calls are TRBV10-3 and TRBJ1-5, with D tentatively TRBD1 (6 bases). CDR3 length equals 16 residues. The germline gives CDR1 ENHRY, CDR2 SYGVKD. The CDR3 bases are TGTGCCAGCAGTGAAGCGTTTTGGGGGCTCAATCAGCCCCAGCATTCT. Its protein product is CASSEAFWGLNQPQHS.